A selection of T cell receptor beta chains follows, all from one sample in a study of blood T cell repertoires in COVID-19. TCRdb's table, derived via immunoSEQ multiplex PCR, lists solely in-frame clones and lacks some. The sample has 150,000 to 200,000 clones, 70% to 90% seen once; the top ten hold roughly 21%. The sequenced material came from peripheral blood. These receptors all stem from a man aged 55-75 years with active or convalescent COVID-19. CDR3s include the opening cysteine and the closing phenylalanine or tryptophan. A D gene is named only where the DNA matches it firmly. Clone size is shown for a subset of rows, as once, few, many or a class of expanded clone.

clone_size j_call d_call v_call cdr3_aa cdr3_nt
NA TRBJ1-1 NA TRBV5-3 CARSYYNHPLTGNTEAFF TGTGCCAGAAGCTACTATAATCACCCCCTGACAGGGAACACTGAAGCTTTCTTT
NA TRBJ1-5 NA TRBV6-1 CASSESGNQPQHF TGTGCCAGCAGTGAATCAGGCAATCAGCCCCAGCATTTT
NA TRBJ2-3 TRBD2 TRBV7-9 CASSPWSSGGRDTQYF TGTGCCAGCAGCCCTTGGTCTAGCGGGGGGCGAGATACGCAGTATTTT
NA TRBJ2-5 NA TRBV10-3 CAIKREGETQYF TGTGCCATCAAGAGAGAGGGAGAGACCCAGTACTTC
NA TRBJ2-5 TRBD1 TRBV11-1 CASSLGQGEETQYF TGTGCCAGCAGCTTAGGACAGGGTGAGGAGACCCAGTACTTC
few TRBJ1-2 TRBD1 TRBV5-4 CASSSQTGQGNYGYTF TGTGCCAGCAGCTCGCAAACGGGACAGGGGAACTATGGCTACACCTTC
NA TRBJ2-2 NA TRBV19 CASSIRAPANTGELFF TGTGCCAGTAGTATCAGGGCCCCCGCGAACACCGGGGAGCTGTTTTTT
NA TRBJ1-1 NA TRBV6-5 CASSQGPQREAFF TGTGCCAGCAGTCAGGGCCCACAGAGAGAAGCTTTCTTT
NA TRBJ2-2 TRBD1 TRBV19 CASSPRTGGVDGELFF TGTGCCAGTAGTCCGCGGACAGGGGGCGTGGACGGGGAGCTGTTTTTT
NA TRBJ2-1 NA TRBV5-1 CASSFGGQFYNEQFF TGCGCCAGCAGCTTCGGAGGGCAATTCTACAATGAGCAGTTCTTC
NA TRBJ1-2 TRBD1 TRBV5-1 CASSLSGQSNYGYTF TGCGCCAGCAGCTTGTCGGGACAGTCGAACTATGGCTACACCTTC
NA TRBJ1-2 TRBD1 TRBV27 CASSFGQGTFGYTF TGTGCCAGCAGTTTCGGACAGGGCACGTTCGGCTACACCTTC
NA TRBJ1-1 NA TRBV6-6 CASRAGGGAFF TGTGCCAGCAGGGCAGGTGGGGGGGCTTTCTTT
NA TRBJ1-3 NA TRBV12-5 CASGTAFVSGNTIYF TGTGCTAGTGGGACAGCCTTCGTCTCTGGAAACACCATATATTTT
NA TRBJ2-7 TRBD1 TRBV19 CASSIGTGGYEQYF TGTGCCAGTAGTATAGGGACAGGAGGCTACGAGCAGTACTTC
NA TRBJ2-2 NA TRBV12-3/TRBV12-4 CASSLQGSGELFF TGTGCCAGCAGTTTACAGGGTTCAGGGGAGCTGTTTTTT
NA TRBJ1-1 TRBD1 TRBV7-9 CASTNQGELNTEAFF TGTGCCAGCACCAATCAGGGGGAATTGAACACTGAAGCTTTCTTT
NA TRBJ1-3 NA TRBV5-1 CASSAGPISGNTIYF TGCGCCAGCAGCGCGGGACCGATCTCTGGAAACACCATATATTTT
NA TRBJ2-2 TRBD1 TRBV4-1 CASSQLRGPRTGELFF TGCGCCAGCAGCCAGCTAAGGGGGCCGCGGACCGGGGAGCTGTTTTTT
NA TRBJ1-2 NA TRBV19 CASSIQGLYGYTF TGTGCCAGTAGTATACAGGGGCTTTATGGCTACACCTTC
NA TRBJ1-3 NA TRBV5-4 CASSAARGSGNTIYF TGTGCCAGCAGCGCCGCCCGGGGCTCTGGAAACACCATATATTTT
NA TRBJ2-3 TRBD2 TRBV5-1 CASSPGLAGSTDTQYF TGCGCCAGCAGCCCAGGACTAGCGGGTAGCACAGATACGCAGTATTTT
few TRBJ2-3 TRBD1 TRBV18 CASSPRTGSTDTQYF TGTGCCAGCTCACCACGGACAGGGAGCACAGATACGCAGTATTTT
few TRBJ2-7 TRBD1 TRBV5-1 CASSSWTGAYEQYF TGCGCCAGCAGCTCTTGGACAGGGGCCTACGAGCAGTACTTC